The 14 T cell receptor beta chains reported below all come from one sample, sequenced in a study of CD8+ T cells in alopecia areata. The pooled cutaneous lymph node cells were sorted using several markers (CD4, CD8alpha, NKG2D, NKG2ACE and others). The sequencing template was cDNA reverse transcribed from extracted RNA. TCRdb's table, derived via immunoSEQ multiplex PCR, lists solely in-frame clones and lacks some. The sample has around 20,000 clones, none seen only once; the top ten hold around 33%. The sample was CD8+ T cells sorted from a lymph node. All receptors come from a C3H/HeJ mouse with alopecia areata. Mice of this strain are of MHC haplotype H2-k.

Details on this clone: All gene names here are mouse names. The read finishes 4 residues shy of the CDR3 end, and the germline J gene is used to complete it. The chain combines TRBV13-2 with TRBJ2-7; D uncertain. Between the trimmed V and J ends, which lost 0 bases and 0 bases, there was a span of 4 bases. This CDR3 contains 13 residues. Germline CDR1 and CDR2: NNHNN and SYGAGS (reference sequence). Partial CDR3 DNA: TGTGCCAGCGGTGATGTGGGCTCCTAT. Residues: CASGDVGSY. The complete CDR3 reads CASGDVGSYEQYF.

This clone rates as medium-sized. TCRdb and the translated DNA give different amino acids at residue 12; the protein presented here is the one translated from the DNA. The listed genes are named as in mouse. The chain's CDR3 is CASSIMDRDGNTLYF. Incomplete CDR3 DNA: TGTGCCAGCAGTATAATGGACAGGGATGGAAATACG. This chain links TRBV19 with TRBJ1-3, with 8 bases matching TRBD1. The sequence runs out 3 residues before the end of the CDR3; the remainder is reconstructed from the germline J gene. The germline gives CDR1 FNHDT, CDR2 SITEND (reference sequence). J lost 3 bases, V lost 1 base, and 3 bases had no gene match. This CDR3 is 15 amino acids long.

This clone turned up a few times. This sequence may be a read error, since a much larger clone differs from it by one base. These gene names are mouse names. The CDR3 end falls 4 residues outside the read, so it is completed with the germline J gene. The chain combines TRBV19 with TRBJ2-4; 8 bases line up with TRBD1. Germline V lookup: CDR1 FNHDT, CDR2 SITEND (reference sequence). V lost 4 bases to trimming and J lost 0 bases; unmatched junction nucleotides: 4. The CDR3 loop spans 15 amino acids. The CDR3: CASSWTGRSQNTLYF. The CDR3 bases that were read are TGTGCCAGCAGTTGGACAGGGAGGAGTCAAAAC.

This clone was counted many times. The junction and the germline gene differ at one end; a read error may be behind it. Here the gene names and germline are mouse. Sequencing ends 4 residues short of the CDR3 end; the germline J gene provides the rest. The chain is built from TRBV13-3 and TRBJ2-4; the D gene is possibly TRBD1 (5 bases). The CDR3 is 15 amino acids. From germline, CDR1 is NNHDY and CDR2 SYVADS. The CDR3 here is CASSDDRNSQNTLYF. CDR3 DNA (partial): TGTGCCAGCAGCGATGACAGAAATAGTCAAAAC.

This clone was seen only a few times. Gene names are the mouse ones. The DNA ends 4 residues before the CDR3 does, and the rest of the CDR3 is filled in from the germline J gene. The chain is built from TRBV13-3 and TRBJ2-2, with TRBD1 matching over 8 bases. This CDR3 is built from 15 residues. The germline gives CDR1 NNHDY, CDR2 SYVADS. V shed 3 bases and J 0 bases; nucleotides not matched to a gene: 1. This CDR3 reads CASSGTGPNTGQLYF. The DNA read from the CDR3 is TGTGCCAGCAGTGGGACAGGGCCAAACACCGGG.

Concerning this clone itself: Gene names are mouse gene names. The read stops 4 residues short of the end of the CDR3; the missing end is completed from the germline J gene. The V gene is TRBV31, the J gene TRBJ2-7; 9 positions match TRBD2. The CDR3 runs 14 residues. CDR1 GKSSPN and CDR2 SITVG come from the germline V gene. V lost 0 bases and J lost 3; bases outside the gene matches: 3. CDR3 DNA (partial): TGTGCCTGGAGTCTGATCTGGGGGGGCTAT. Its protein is CAWSLIWGGY. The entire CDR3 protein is CAWSLIWGGYEQYF. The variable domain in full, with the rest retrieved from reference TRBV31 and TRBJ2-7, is AQTIHQWPVAEIKAVGSPLSLGCTIKGKSSPNLYWYWQATGGTLQQLFYSITVGQVESVVQLNLSASRPKDDQFILSTEKLLLSHSGFYLCAWSLIWGGYEQYFGPGTRLTVL.

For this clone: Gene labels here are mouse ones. The CDR3 DNA, read in part, is TGTGCCAGCGGTGATGTGGACAGGGCAGAC. Amino acid sequence: CASGDVDRAD. The CDR3 as a whole reads CASGDVDRADTQYF. The V gene is TRBV13-2, the J gene TRBJ2-5, with 8 bases matching TRBD1. The read terminates 4 residues ahead of where the CDR3 ends, so the germline J gene completes it. The CDR3 contains 14 residues. Per the germline V gene, CDR1 is NNHNN and CDR2 is SYGAGS (reference sequence).

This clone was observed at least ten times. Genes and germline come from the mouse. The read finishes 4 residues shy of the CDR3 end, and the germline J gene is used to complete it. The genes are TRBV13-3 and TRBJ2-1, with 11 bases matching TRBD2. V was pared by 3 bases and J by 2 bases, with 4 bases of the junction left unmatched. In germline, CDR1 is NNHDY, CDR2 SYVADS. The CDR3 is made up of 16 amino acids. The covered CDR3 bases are TGTGCCAGCAGTGGACAACTGGGGGGGCACTATGCT. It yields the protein CASSGQLGGHYA. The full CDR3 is CASSGQLGGHYAEQFF.

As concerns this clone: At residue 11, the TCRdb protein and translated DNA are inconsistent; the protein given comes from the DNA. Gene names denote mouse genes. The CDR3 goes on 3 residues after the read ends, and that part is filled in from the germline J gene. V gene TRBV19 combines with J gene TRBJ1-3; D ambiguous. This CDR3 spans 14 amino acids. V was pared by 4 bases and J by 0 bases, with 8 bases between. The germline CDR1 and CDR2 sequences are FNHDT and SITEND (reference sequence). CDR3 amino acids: CASSPDNSGNTLYF. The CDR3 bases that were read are TGTGCCAGCAGTCCCGACAATTCTGGAAATACG. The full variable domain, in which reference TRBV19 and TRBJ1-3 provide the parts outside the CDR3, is GGIITQTPKFLIGQEGQKLTLKCQQNFNHDTMYWYRQDSGKGLRLIYYSITENDLQKGDLSEGYDASREKKSSFSLTVTSAQKNEMAVFLCASSPDNSGNTLYFGEGSRLIVV.

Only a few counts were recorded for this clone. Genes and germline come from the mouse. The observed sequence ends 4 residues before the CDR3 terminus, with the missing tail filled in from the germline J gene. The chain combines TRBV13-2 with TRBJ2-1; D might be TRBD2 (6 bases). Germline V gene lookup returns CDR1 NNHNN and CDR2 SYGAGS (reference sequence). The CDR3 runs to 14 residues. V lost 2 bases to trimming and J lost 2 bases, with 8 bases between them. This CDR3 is CASGDRTDYAEQFF. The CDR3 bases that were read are TGTGCCAGCGGTGACCGGACTGACTATGCT.

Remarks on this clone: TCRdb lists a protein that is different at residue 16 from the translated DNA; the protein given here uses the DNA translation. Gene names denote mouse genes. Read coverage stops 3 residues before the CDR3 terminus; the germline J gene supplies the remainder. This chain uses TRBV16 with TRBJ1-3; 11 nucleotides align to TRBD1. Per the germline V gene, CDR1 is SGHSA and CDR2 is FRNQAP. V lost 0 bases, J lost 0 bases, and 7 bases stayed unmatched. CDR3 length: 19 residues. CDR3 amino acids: CASSLEGTGGLLSGNTLYF. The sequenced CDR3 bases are TGTGCAAGCAGCTTAGAGGGGACAGGGGGTCTACTTTCTGGAAATACG.

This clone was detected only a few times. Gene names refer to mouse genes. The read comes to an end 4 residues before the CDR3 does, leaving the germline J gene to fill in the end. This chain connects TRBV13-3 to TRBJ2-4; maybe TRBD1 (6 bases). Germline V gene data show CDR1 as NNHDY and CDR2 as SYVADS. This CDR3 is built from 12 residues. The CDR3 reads CASRDSKNTLYF. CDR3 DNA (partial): TGTGCCAGCAGGGACAGCAAAAAC. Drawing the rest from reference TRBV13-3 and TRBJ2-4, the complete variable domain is EAAVTQSPRSKVAVTGGKVTLSCHQTNNHDYMYWYRQDTGHGLRLIHYSYVADSTEKGDIPDGYKASRPSQENFSLILELASLSQTAVYFCASRDSKNTLYFGAGTRLSVL.

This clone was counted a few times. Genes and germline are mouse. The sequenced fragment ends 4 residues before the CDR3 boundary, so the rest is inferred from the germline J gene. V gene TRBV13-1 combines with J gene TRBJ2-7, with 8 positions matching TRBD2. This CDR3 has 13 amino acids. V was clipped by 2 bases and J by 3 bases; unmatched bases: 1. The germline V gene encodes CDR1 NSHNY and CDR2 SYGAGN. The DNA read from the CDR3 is TGTGCCAGCAGTGAGGGGGGGCGCTAT. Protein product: CASSEGGRY. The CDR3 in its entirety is CASSEGGRYEQYF.

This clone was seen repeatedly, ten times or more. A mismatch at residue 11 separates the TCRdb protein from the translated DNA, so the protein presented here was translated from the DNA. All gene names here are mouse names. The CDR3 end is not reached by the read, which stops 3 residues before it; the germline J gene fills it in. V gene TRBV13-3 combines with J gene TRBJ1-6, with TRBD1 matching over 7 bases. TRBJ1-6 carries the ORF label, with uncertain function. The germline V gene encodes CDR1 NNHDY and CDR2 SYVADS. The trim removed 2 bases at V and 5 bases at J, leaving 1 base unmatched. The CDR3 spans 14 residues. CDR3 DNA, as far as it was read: TGTGCCAGCAGTGACGGGACAGATAATTCGCCC. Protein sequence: CASSDGTDNSP. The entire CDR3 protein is CASSDGTDNSPLYF.